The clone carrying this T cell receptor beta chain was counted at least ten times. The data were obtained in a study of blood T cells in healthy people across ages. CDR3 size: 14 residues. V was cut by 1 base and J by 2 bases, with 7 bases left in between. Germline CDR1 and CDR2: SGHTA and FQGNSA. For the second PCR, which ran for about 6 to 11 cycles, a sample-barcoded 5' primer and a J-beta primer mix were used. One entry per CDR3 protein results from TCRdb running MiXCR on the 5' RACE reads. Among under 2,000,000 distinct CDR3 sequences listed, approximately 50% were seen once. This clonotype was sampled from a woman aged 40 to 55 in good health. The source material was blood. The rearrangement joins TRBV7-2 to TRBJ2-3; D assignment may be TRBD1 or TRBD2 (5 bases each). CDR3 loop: CASSLVGVTDTQYF. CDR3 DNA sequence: TGTGCCAGCAGCTTAGTGGGGGTCACAGATACGCAGTATTTT. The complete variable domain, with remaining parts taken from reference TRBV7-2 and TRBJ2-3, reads GAGVSQSPSNKVTEKGKDVELRCDPISGHTALYWYRQSLGQGLEFLIYFQGNSAPDKSGLPSDRFSAERTGGSVSTLTIQRTQQEDSAVYLCASSLVGVTDTQYFGPGTRLTVL.